Listed here are 25 T cell receptor beta chains from one sample, sequenced in a study of blood T cell repertoires in COVID-19. Data came from immunoSEQ multiplex PCR; TCRdb stores just in-frame clones and leaves some out. The sample gives fewer than 100,000 clones, less than 90% of which show up once; roughly 7.2% is in the top ten. Sequencing was performed on peripheral blood. Receptors were obtained from a man aged 55 to 70 with acute or convalescent COVID-19.

The V gene is TRBV11-2, the J gene TRBJ2-1, with a possible D match to TRBD1 (6 bases). V was shortened by 8 bases and J by 4 bases, with 12 bases between the two germline ends. CDR1 and CDR2 (germline): SGHAT, FQNNGV. The CDR3 is 13 residues long. DNA for the CDR3: TGTGCCAGCCAGCAGGGGCGGTACAATGAGCAGTTCTTC. Protein: CASQQGRYNEQFF.

The chain combines TRBV10-2 with TRBJ1-1, with D unresolved. Looked up from germline, CDR1 is WSHSY and CDR2 is SAAADI. Trimming left V 4 bases short and J 1 base short, with 13 bases between. The CDR3 has 15 residues. The CDR3 loop reads CASSGQALRNTEAFF. The DNA of the CDR3 is TGCGCCAGCAGTGGCCAAGCACTGAGGAACACTGAAGCTTTCTTT.

CDR3 amino acids: CASSIESGVVGELFF. The CDR3 nucleotides are TGTGCCAGTAGTATAGAATCGGGGGTAGTCGGGGAGCTGTTTTTT. The rearrangement links TRBV19 to TRBJ2-2, with D perhaps TRBD2 (6 bases). This CDR3 comprises 15 residues. Trimming stripped 0 bases from V and 7 bases from J, with 12 bases between. From germline, CDR1 is LNHDA and CDR2 SQIVND (reference sequence).

This chain links TRBV28 with TRBJ1-5, with TRBD1 identical over 9 bases. The CDR3 contains 15 residues. Germline V gives CDR1 MDHEN, CDR2 SYDVKM. Trimming at V came to 5 bases and at J to 5 bases, leaving 7 bases not matched to a gene. This CDR3 reads CASSRITGGDQPQHF. CDR3 DNA: TGTGCCAGCAGTCGTATCACAGGGGGCGATCAGCCCCAGCATTTT.

The chain's CDR3 is CASSPGAGGFTDTQYF. The CDR3 region has the DNA TGTGCCAGCAGCCCGGGGGCGGGGGGATTCACAGATACGCAGTATTTT. V and J are TRBV9 and TRBJ2-3; the match to TRBD2 covers 8 bases. Germline V CDR1 and CDR2: SGDLS, YYNGEE. The CDR3 length is 16 residues. The J segment lost 2 bases and the V segment lost 4 bases, leaving 9 bases of the junction unmatched.

The CDR3 DNA sequence: TGCAGCACGACAGGGTTGAATGAAAAACTGTTTTTT. Its protein product is CSTTGLNEKLFF. The chain uses TRBV29-1 and TRBJ1-4; 7 bases map to TRBD1. Per the germline V gene, CDR1 is SQVTM and CDR2 is ANQGSEA. The CDR3 runs to 12 residues. J gave up 5 bases and V 8 bases, and 5 bases lay outside the gene matches.

The sample holds one count of this clone. V is TRBV6-2 or TRBV6-3 and J is TRBJ2-2, with TRBD1 matching 7 bases. The ends lost 0 bases at V and 4 bases at J; junction bases unmatched: 2. This CDR3 has 15 amino acids. Germline assignment: CDR1 MNHEY and CDR2 SVGEGT. CDR3 sequence reads: CASSYSPGGTGELFF. For the CDR3, the DNA is TGTGCCAGCAGTTACTCGCCAGGGGGCACCGGGGAGCTGTTTTTT.

The V call is TRBV7-9, the J call TRBJ1-2; D unclear. This CDR3 spans 12 amino acids. Trimming cost V 5 bases and J 5 bases, with 9 bases left between them. From germline, CDR1 is SEHNR and CDR2 FQNEAQ (reference sequence). For the CDR3, the DNA is TGTGCCAGCAGCCCAGGCGCTTATGGCTACACCTTC. It encodes CASSPGAYGYTF.

The genes are TRBV13 and TRBJ2-3; TRBD2 aligns across 8 bases. The germline V gene has CDR1 PRHDT and CDR2 FYEKMQ (reference sequence). The V segment lost 5 bases and the J segment 6 bases; nucleotides outside the gene matches: 10. The CDR3 loop spans 15 amino acids. The CDR3 region is CASSTYAGGRDTQYF. The DNA of the CDR3 is TGTGCCAGCAGCACTTATGCGGGGGGTCGGGATACGCAGTATTTT.

The rearrangement joins TRBV6-5 to TRBJ2-2, with 9 bases matching TRBD1. The germline V gene encodes CDR1 MNHEY and CDR2 SVGAGI. There are 14 residues in the CDR3. V shed 5 bases and J 8 bases; nucleotides not matched to a gene: 6. DNA for the CDR3: TGTGCCAGCAGTCGGACAGGGGATGCGGGGGAGCTGTTTTTT. The encoded protein is CASSRTGDAGELFF.

The chain carries TRBV5-6 and TRBJ2-3; tentative D call: TRBD1 (5 bases). CDR1 is SGHDT, CDR2 YYEEEE, per germline. CDR3 length: 14 residues. The germline V and J ends were trimmed by 4 bases and 0 bases, with 9 bases remaining between them. The CDR3 here is CASSIGASTDTQYF. Here the CDR3 DNA reads TGTGCCAGCAGCATAGGGGCTAGCACAGATACGCAGTATTTT.

The J gene is TRBJ2-7, the V gene TRBV11-2, with D perhaps matching TRBD2 (5 bases). Germline CDR1 SGHAT, CDR2 FQNNGV. The V gene lost 3 bases and the J gene lost 0 bases, with 6 bases spanning the gap. The CDR3 runs to 13 residues. In nucleotides, the CDR3 is TGTGCCAGCAGCTTGACTATCTCCTACGAGCAGTACTTC. As protein: CASSLTISYEQYF.

The genes are TRBV18 and TRBJ2-3; 15 bases fit TRBD2. The CDR3 has 18 amino acids. Germline V gene data show CDR1 as KGHSH and CDR2 as LQKENI. V shed 3 bases and J 0 bases; nucleotides not matched to a gene: 4. The CDR3 DNA sequence: TGTGCCAGCTCACCTCTGGGACTAGCGGGAGGAAGCACAGATACGCAGTATTTT. Its translation: CASSPLGLAGGSTDTQYF.

V usage is TRBV5-1 and J usage is TRBJ2-7; 7 nucleotides line up with TRBD1. The junction had 8 bases not matched to a gene; V was cut back by 4 bases and J by 4 bases. This CDR3 comprises 14 residues. Germline V gene sequence: CDR1 SGHRS, CDR2 YFSETQ. The CDR3 is CASSRRTGDYEQYF. As DNA, the CDR3 is TGCGCCAGCAGCCGTAGGACAGGTGATTACGAGCAGTACTTC.

This chain uses TRBV30 with TRBJ1-1, with D unresolved. This CDR3 contains 13 residues. CDR1 GTSNPN and CDR2 SVGIG come from the germline V gene (reference sequence). With 4 bases removed from V and 1 base from J, the gap between germline ends came to 10 bases. This chain's CDR3 is CAWTVGGNTEAFF. In DNA form, the CDR3 reads TGTGCCTGGACAGTGGGAGGGAACACTGAAGCTTTCTTT.

V usage is TRBV10-3 and J usage is TRBJ1-5; TRBD1 agrees at 7 bases. Per germline, CDR1 ENHRY and CDR2 SYGVKD. The CDR3 consists of 14 residues. The junction had 10 bases not matched to a gene; V was cut back by 5 bases and J by 9 bases. CDR3 residues: CAISIDRASGPQHF. The CDR3 bases are TGTGCCATCAGTATAGACAGGGCCTCCGGGCCCCAGCATTTT.

This chain connects TRBV14 to TRBJ2-4; D call uncertain. Trimming shortened V by 4 bases and J by 2 bases, and 9 bases separated the two germline ends. This CDR3 spans 14 amino acids. Germline V gene lookup returns CDR1 SGHDN and CDR2 FVKESK. The CDR3 reads CASSPLETKNIQYF. CDR3 in DNA: TGTGCCAGCAGCCCCCTTGAGACCAAAAACATTCAGTACTTC.

The chain is built from TRBV5-1 and TRBJ2-1; 12 bases match TRBD2. The CDR3 runs to 18 residues. Germline lookup yields CDR1 SGHRS and CDR2 YFSETQ. V trimming: 1 base; J trimming: 0 bases; junction bases outside the gene matches: 5. Written as DNA, the CDR3 is TGCGCCAGCAGCTTGTCTAGCGGGGGGGCTACCTCCTACAATGAGCAGTTCTTC. The encoded protein is CASSLSSGGATSYNEQFF.

This clone was seen a single time. The genes are TRBV7-9 and TRBJ2-3; D is perhaps TRBD1 (6 bases). The CDR3 sequence is 17 residues long. Between the trimmed V and J ends, which lost 4 bases and 4 bases, there was a span of 21 bases. CDR1 is SEHNR, CDR2 FQNEAQ, per germline (reference sequence). The CDR3 region is CASSYKLPGQRADTQYF. The CDR3 coding sequence is TGTGCCAGCAGCTATAAACTTCCGGGACAACGGGCAGATACGCAGTATTTT.

The CDR3 spells CASTGTLFYEQYF. DNA for the CDR3: TGTGCCAGCACCGGGACACTTTTCTACGAGCAGTACTTC. The chain is built from TRBV12-3 or TRBV12-4 and TRBJ2-7, with D perhaps matching TRBD1 (6 bases). The CDR3 loop spans 13 amino acids. The germline V and J ends were trimmed by 7 bases and 3 bases, with 13 bases remaining between them.

This clone was recorded once. The rearrangement uses TRBV5-1 and TRBJ1-1; 7 nucleotides align to TRBD1. Germline CDR1 and CDR2: SGHRS and YFSETQ. The CDR3 runs 16 residues. The V gene end was trimmed by 4 bases and the J gene end by 1 base; junction bases not matched to a gene: 10. The CDR3, as DNA: TGCGCCAGCAGCCGGAACCCGGGACAGCAGAACACTGAAGCTTTCTTT. Translated: CASSRNPGQQNTEAFF.

This chain connects TRBV6-5 to TRBJ1-3; D is undetermined. The CDR3 has 12 residues. Per the germline V gene, CDR1 is MNHEY and CDR2 is SVGAGI. V was pared by 8 bases and J by 6 bases, with 11 bases between. The CDR3 sequence is CASHGVANTIYF. CDR3 coding DNA: TGTGCCAGCCACGGGGTGGCAAACACCATATATTTT.

The gene calls are TRBV5-1 and TRBJ2-7, with 7 bases that match TRBD1. The J segment lost 2 bases and the V segment lost 8 bases, leaving 10 bases of the junction unmatched. Germline loops: CDR1 SGHRS, CDR2 YFSETQ. This CDR3 contains 14 residues. CDR3 bases: TGCGCCAGTTCAGACAGGGATTACACCTACGAGCAGTACTTC. This encodes CASSDRDYTYEQYF.

The chain has TRBV5-4 and TRBJ1-2; 9 nucleotides line up with TRBD1. The trim removed 2 bases at V and 8 bases at J, leaving 10 bases unmatched. Germline CDR1 is SGHNT and CDR2 is YYREEE (reference sequence). This CDR3 spans 15 amino acids. The CDR3 protein is CASSFPGQGVGGYTF. The CDR3 nucleotides are TGTGCCAGCAGCTTCCCGGGACAGGGAGTGGGGGGCTACACCTTC.

DNA for the CDR3: TGTGCCAGCAGCCAGACACGGATGAACACTGAAGCTTTCTTT. Its protein product is CASSQTRMNTEAFF. The chain has TRBV6-5 and TRBJ1-1; unclear D gene. The V and J ends lost 6 bases and 0 bases respectively, with 11 bases between them. The CDR3 covers 14 residues. Germline values: CDR1 MNHEY, CDR2 SVGAGI.